This T cell receptor beta chain originates from a study of CD8 T cells in ankylosing spondylitis. Study outcomes and limitations: Matched ankylosing spondylitis synovial fluid reportedly contained a significantly enriched population of disease-linked clones. A motif in TCR beta, a set of fewer than ten highly homologous variants, appeared characteristic of ankylosing spondylitis blood. Several of the motif variants were reported before in synovial fluid and blood from reactive arthritis. The authors found the disease-linked clones to be CD8+ and relatively rare in peripheral blood.

Libraries for TCR beta were made by quantitative 5'-RACE with molecular barcodes. TCRdb re-called the 5' RACE reads with MiXCR, one entry per CDR3 protein. The sample has around 140,000 distinct CDR3 sequences; approximately 17% are singletons. The CDR3 contains 11 residues. V was shortened by 3 bases and J by 11 bases, with 11 bases between the two germline ends. Germline CDR1 is SGDLS and CDR2 is YYNGEE. Regarding this clonotype: Its antigen is unknown.

The receptor comes from a male donor with ankylosing spondylitis. Sequencing was done on a sample of blood, either unsorted or a sorted T cell fraction (not recorded which). This chain connects TRBV9 to TRBJ1-1, with D perhaps matching TRBD1 (5 bases). The CDR3 region is CASSDPGIAFF. The CDR3 DNA follows: TGTGCCAGCAGCGATCCAGGGATCGCTTTCTTT.